This T cell receptor beta chain was sequenced in a study of vaccination effects on CD4 cells after COVID-19. Looking at the study overall: The authors sampled a few convalescent patients early and late after vaccination. Study-level findings and limits: By a late point after vaccination, infection- and vaccine-induced clones had shrunk markedly through clonal contraction.

Concerning this clone itself: The antigen is undetermined.

Data came from immunoSEQ multiplex PCR; TCRdb stores just in-frame clones and leaves some out. In the table there are about 46,000 clones, 65% to 75% of which are singletons. At the end of more than 8 days of culture, CD4+ T cells were isolated. By PCR, the person was confirmed to have had SARS-CoV-2 infection between March and December 2020. All study participants received two doses of BNT162b2 or mRNA-1273 vaccine. V lost 6 bases, J lost 8 bases, and 17 bases lay in between. CDR3 length equals 14 residues. Germline loops: CDR1 LNHDA, CDR2 SQIVND (reference sequence). This sequence originates from a human donor who had a prior SARS-CoV-2 infection. J is TRBJ2-1 and V is TRBV19; no firm D call. Sequenced material: CD4+ T cells from PBMCs cultured without peptide, taken after COVID-19 vaccination. The CDR3 here is CASRDDPTLDEQFF. DNA for the CDR3: TGTGCCAGTAGGGACGACCCTACCCTCGATGAGCAGTTCTTC.